This TCR beta chain stems from a study of T cells in Graves' hyperthyroidism and ophthalmopathy. Hyperthyroidism was newly diagnosed in patients aged 18 to 65 (duration under 2 months). Diagnosis relied on clinical symptoms, serum thyroxine and TRAb, thyroid ultrasound and orbital computed tomography. The investigators amplified TCR beta CDR3 regions from RNA transcripts. The HTBI set primed first-round TCR CDR3 RT-PCR. TCRdb redid the calling of the multiplex PCR reads with MiXCR, one entry per CDR3 protein. Among 40,000 to 60,000 distinct CDR3 sequences listed, roughly 50% were seen once. As concerns this clonotype: The antigen remains undetermined.

General study results and limits: Median prediction lead before ophthalmopathy onset was about 6.5 months with the model. In blood, most of the thyroid clonotypes expanded above 0.001 were also present.

CDR3 length: 9 residues. The V gene lost 8 bases and the J gene lost 14 bases, with 10 bases spanning the gap. The germline CDR1 and CDR2 sequences are ENHRY and SYGVKD. This TCR came from a man younger than 35 with Graves' hyperthyroidism. V is TRBV10-3 and J is TRBJ1-5; D uncertain. Input material: peripheral blood or thyroid tissue (not recorded which). The chain's CDR3 is CAIGSYEHF. In DNA, the CDR3 is TGTGCCATCGGGTCGTACGAGCATTTT.